The present entry profiles one T cell receptor (beta chain) with its context. Its antigen is not identified. Method: immunoSEQ multiplex PCR; TCRdb's copy keeps in-frame clones and lacks some. The sample has some 500,000 clones, approximately 77% seen once. This entry is derived from a study of shared clonotypes between healthy human individuals. After removal of 6 bases from V and 7 bases from J, the junction contained 5 bases not matched to a gene. The CDR3 runs 13 residues. Germline values: CDR1 LNHNV, CDR2 YYDKDF (reference sequence). Study-wide points: Clonotype sharing among donors was expected to depend on sequencing depth.

The sample comprised PBMCs. The clonotype comes from a woman aged 40-49 years in good health. Some clones in this sample may be carry-over from other donors' samples. The J gene is TRBJ1-4, the V gene TRBV15, with 7 bases that match TRBD1. The CDR3 DNA reads TGTGCCACCAGAGAGACAGGGCTTGAAAAACTGTTTTTT. Translated: CATRETGLEKLFF. Filled out from reference TRBV15 and TRBJ1-4, the complete variable domain reads DAMVIQNPRYQVTQFGKPVTLSCSQTLNHNVMYWYQQKSSQAPKLLFHYYDKDFNNEADTPDNFQSRRPNTSFCFLDIRSPGLGDTAMYLCATRETGLEKLFFGSGTQLSVL.